This T cell receptor beta chain was observed in a study of blood T cell repertoires in COVID-19. Study in general: Specimens from acute and convalescent COVID-19 originated in the United States, Italy and Spain. The cDNA or gDNA used as material had been derived from T cells, B-cell-depleted T cells, or PBMCs.

Per the original methods: For nucleated cells, counts were estimated from reference gene primer amplification. Sequenced by immunoSEQ multiplex PCR; TCRdb stores in-frame clones only, minus some. The DNA gave D and trimming, while V, J and clone size come from that table. The data contain over 55,000 clones, about 90% of them singletons. Germline V CDR1 and CDR2: SGDLS, YYNGEE. The CDR3 loop spans 15 amino acids. V lost 3 bases to trimming and J lost 1 base, with 13 bases between them. This sequence was found in a man aged 45-65 years with active COVID-19. Material: peripheral blood. The chain recombines TRBV9 with TRBJ1-1; no clear D gene. DNA of the CDR3: TGTGCCAGCAGCGCAGTCAATCCGGGGAACACTGAAGCTTTCTTT. It specifies CASSAVNPGNTEAFF.